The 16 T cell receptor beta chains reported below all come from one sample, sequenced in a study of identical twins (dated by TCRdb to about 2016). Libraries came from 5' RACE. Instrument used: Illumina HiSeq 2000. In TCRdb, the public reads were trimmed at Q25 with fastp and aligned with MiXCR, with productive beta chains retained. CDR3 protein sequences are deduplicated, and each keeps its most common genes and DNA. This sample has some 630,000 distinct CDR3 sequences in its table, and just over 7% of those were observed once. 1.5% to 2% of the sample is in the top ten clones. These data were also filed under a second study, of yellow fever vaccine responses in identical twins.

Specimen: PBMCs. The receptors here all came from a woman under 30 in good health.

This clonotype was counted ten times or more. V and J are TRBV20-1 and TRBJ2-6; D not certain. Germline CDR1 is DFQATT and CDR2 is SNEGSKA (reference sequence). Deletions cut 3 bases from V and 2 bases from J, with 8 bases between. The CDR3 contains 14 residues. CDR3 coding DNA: TGCAGTGCTAGCTCCGCGGCTGGGGCCAACGTCCTGACTTTC. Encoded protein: CSASSAAGANVLTF.

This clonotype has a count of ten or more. Here the CDR3 DNA reads TGTGCCAGCAGCCCAAACGGGCTAGCGGGGGTAACGAACACCGGGGAGCTGTTTTTT. Protein: CASSPNGLAGVTNTGELFF. The gene calls are TRBV13 and TRBJ2-2, with 10 bases identical to TRBD2. Germline CDR1 and CDR2: PRHDT and FYEKMQ (reference sequence). This CDR3 is built from 19 residues. Trimming took 5 bases from V and 0 from J; bases not matched to a gene: 12.

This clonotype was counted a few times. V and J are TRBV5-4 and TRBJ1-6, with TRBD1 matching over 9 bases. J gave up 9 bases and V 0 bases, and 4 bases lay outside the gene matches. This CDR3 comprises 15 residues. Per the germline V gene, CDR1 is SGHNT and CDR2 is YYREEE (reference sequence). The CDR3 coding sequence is TGTGCCAGCAGCTTGGCCGGGACAGGGCTTTCACCCCTCCACTTT. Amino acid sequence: CASSLAGTGLSPLHF.

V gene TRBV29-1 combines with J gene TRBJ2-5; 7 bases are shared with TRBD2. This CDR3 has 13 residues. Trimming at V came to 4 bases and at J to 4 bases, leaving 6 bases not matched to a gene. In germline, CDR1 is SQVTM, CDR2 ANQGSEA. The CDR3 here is CSVGFGGTETQYF. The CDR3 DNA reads TGCAGCGTTGGTTTCGGGGGGACAGAGACCCAGTACTTC.

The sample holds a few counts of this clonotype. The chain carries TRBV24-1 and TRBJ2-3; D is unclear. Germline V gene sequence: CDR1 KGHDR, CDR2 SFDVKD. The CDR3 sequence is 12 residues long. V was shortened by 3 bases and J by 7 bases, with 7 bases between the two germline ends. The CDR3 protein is CATSDGPYTQYF. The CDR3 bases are TGTGCCACCAGTGATGGACCTTATACGCAGTATTTT.

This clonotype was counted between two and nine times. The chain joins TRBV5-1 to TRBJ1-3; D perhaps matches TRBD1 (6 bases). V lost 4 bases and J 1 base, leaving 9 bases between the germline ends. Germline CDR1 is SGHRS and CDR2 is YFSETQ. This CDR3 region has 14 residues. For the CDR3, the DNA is TGCGCCAGCAGCGAAGGGGGTTCTGGAAACACCATATATTTT. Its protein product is CASSEGGSGNTIYF.

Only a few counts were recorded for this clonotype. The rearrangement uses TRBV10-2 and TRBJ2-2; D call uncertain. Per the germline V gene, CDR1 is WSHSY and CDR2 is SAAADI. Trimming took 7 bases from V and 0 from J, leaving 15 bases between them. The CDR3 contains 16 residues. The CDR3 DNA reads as TGCGCCAGCAATCTTCGAGTCCGGTCGAACACCGGGGAGCTGTTTTTT. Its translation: CASNLRVRSNTGELFF.

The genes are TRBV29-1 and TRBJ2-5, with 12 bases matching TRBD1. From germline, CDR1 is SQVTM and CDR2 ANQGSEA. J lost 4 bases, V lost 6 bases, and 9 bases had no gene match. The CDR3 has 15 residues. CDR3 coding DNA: TGCAGCGTCAAAGCGGGGACAGGGGGCACAGAGACCCAGTACTTC. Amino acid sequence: CSVKAGTGGTETQYF.

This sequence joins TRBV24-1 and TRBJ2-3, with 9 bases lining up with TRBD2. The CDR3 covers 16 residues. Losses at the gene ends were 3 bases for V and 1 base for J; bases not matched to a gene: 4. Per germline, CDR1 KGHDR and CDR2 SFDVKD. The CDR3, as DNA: TGTGCCACCAGTGATGGGGGACTAGCCGGCACAGATACGCAGTATTTT. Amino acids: CATSDGGLAGTDTQYF.

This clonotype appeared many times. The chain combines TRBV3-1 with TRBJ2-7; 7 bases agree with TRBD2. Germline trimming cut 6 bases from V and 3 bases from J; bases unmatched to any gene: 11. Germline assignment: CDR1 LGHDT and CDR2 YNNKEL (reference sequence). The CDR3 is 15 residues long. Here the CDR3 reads CASRSTSASLYEQYF. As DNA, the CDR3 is TGTGCCAGCAGATCCACTAGCGCCTCCCTCTACGAGCAGTACTTC.

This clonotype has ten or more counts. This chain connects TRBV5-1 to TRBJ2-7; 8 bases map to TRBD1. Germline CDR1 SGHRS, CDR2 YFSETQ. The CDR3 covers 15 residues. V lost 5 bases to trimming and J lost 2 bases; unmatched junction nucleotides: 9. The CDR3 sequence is CASRNGQGEAYEQYF. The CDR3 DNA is TGCGCCAGCAGAAATGGACAGGGAGAGGCCTACGAGCAGTACTTC.

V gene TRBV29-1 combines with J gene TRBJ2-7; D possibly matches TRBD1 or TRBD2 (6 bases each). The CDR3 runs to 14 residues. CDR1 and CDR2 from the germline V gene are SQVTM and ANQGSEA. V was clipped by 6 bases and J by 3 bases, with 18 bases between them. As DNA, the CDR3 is TGCAGCGTCGGAATAAGGGGGGTCGACTACGAGCAGTACTTC. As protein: CSVGIRGVDYEQYF.

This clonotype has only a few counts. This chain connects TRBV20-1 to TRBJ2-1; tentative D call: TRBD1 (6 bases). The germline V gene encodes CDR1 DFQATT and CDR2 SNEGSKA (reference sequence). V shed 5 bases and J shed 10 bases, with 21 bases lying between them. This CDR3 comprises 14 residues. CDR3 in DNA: TGCAGTGCTTCCTCCCAGGGGCCATTCCTAGAGCAGTTCTTC. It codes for CSASSQGPFLEQFF.

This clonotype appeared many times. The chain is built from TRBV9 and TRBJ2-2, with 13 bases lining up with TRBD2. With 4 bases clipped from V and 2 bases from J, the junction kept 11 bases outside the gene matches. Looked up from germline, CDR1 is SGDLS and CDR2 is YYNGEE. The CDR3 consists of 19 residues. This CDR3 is CASSTPGLAGDVNTGELFF. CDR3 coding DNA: TGTGCCAGCAGCACCCCCGGACTAGCGGGAGACGTCAACACCGGGGAGCTGTTTTTT.

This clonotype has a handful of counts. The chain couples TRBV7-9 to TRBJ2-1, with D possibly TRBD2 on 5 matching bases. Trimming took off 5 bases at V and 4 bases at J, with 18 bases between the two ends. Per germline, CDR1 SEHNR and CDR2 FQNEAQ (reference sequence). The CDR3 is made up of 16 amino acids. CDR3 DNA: TGTGCCAGCAGCCCACTAATCGGACTCGAGTACAATGAGCAGTTCTTC. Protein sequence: CASSPLIGLEYNEQFF.

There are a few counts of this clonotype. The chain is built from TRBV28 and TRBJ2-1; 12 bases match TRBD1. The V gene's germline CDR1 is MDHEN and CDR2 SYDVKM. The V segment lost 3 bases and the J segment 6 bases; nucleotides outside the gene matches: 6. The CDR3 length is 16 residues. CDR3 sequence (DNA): TGTGCCAGCAGTTTTTTGGGACAGGGGGCAGGCAATGAGCAGTTCTTC. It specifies CASSFLGQGAGNEQFF.